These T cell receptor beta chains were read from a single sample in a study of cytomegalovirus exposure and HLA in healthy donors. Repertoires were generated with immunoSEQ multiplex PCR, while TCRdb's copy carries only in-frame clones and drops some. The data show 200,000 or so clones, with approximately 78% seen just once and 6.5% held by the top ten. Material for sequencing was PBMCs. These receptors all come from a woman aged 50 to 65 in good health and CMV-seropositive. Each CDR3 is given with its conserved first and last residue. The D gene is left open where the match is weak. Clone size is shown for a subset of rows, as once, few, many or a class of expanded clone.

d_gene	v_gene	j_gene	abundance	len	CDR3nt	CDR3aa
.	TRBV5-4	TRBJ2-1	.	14	TGTGCCAGCAGCGCGGAACGGGGAGCCGGGCCCCAGTTCTTC	CASSAERGAGPQFF
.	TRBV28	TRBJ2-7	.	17	TGTGCCAGCAGTCAGGGGTGGGGCAGGGCCTCCCCCTACGAGCAGTACTTC	CASSQGWGRASPYEQYF
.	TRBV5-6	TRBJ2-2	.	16	TGTGCCAGCAGCCTCGCGGCAGGGCGGTCCACCGGGGAGCTGTTTTTT	CASSLAAGRSTGELFF
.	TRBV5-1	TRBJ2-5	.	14	TGCGCCAGCAGCTTGGGGGGGGGCTCGGAGACCCAGTACTTC	CASSLGGGSETQYF
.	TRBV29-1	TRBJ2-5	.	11	TGCAGCGTCCTGCGGGGTTCGTGCCAGTACTTC	CSVLRGSCQYF
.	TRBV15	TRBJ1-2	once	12	TGTGCCATTTCACAGGGAGACTATGGCTACACCTTC	CAISQGDYGYTF
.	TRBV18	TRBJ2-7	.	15	TGTGCCAGCTCACCGGCTAGGGGGTCAGCCTACGAGCAGTACTTC	CASSPARGSAYEQYF
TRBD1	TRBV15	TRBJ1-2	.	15	TGTGCCACCAGCAGGGGACAGGGGGCAGGATATGGCTACACCTTC	CATSRGQGAGYGYTF
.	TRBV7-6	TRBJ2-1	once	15	TGTGCCAGCAGCTTGTTGGGCGCCTCCTACAATGAGCAGTTCTTC	CASSLLGASYNEQFF
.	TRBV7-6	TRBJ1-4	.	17	TGTGCCAGCAGCTTAGGGGGGCCACAGGGCTCAAATGAAAAACTGTTTTTT	CASSLGGPQGSNEKLFF
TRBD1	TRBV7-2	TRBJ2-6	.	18	TGTGCCAGCAGCTTGAGGACAGGGGGCGTTTATGGGGCCAACGTCCTGACTTTC	CASSLRTGGVYGANVLTF
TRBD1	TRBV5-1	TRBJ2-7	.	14	TGCGCCAGCAGCTTGAGGGCAGGGGGTCGGGAGCAGTACTTC	CASSLRAGGREQYF
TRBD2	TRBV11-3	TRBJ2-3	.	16	TGTGCCAGCAGCCCTGTAAGCGGGAAGGGCACAGATACGCAGTATTTT	CASSPVSGKGTDTQYF
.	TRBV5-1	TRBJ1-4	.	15	TGCGCCAGCAGCCCGGAAAAGGGGCGCGCGGAAAAACTGTTTTTT	CASSPEKGRAEKLFF
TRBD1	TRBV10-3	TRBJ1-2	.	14	TGTGCCGTGGGACAGGGCGTAAAGGACTATGGCTACACCTTC	CAVGQGVKDYGYTF
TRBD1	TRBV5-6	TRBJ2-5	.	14	TGTGCCAGCAGTTACGGACAGGGTCAAGAGACCCAGTACTTC	CASSYGQGQETQYF
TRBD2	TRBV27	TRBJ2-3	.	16	TGTGCCAGCAGTTCCCTTCGCGGGGGGGGCACAGATACGCAGTATTTT	CASSSLRGGGTDTQYF
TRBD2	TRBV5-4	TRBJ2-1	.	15	TGTGCCAGTAGCTTGGTGGGACTAGCGCGAAATGAGCAGTTCTTC	CASSLVGLARNEQFF
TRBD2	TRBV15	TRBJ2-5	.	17	TGTGCCACCAGCAGAGGAGGACTAGCGGGGGGGCTGGAGACCCAGTACTTC	CATSRGGLAGGLETQYF
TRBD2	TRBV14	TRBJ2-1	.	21	TGTGCCAGCAGCCAAGAAGGGTGGGGACTAGGATGGGTTTGTAAGTACAATGAGCAGTTCTTC	CASSQEGWGLGWVCKYNEQFF
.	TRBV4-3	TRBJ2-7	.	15	TGCGCCAGCAGCCAAGAAGGCGCGGGGCCATACGAGCAGTACTTC	CASSQEGAGPYEQYF
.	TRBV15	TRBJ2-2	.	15	TGTGCCACCAGCGGCTACAGGGAGAACACCGGGGAGCTGTTTTTT	CATSGYRENTGELFF
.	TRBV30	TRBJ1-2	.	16	TGTGCCTGGAGTGTAGGGGCGGGAAGTTCTGGCTATGGCTACACCTTC	CAWSVGAGSSGYGYTF
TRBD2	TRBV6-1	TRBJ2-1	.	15	TGTGCCAGCAGAGGACTAGCAGATGACTACAATGAGCAGTTCTTC	CASRGLADDYNEQFF
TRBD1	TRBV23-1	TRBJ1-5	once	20	TGCGCCAGCAGTCAACCACCGTTCCGGGACAGGGGCTATAGCAATCAGCCCCAGCATTTT	CASSQPPFRDRGYSNQPQHF
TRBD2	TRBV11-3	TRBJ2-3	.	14	TGTGCCAGCAGCTTTCGGGAGGGCACAGATACGCAGTATTTT	CASSFREGTDTQYF
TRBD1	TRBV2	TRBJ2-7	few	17	TGTGCCAGCCTTCCCCGGGACAGAAATCGGGGCACCTACGAGCAGTACTTC	CASLPRDRNRGTYEQYF
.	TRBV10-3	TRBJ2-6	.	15	TGTGCCATCAGCACAGGGTCCTCTGGGGCCAACGTCCTGACTTTC	CAISTGSSGANVLTF
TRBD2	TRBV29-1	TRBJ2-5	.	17	TGCAGCGTTGAAGGGCTAGCGGGAGGGCCCGACCAGGAGACCCAGTACTTC	CSVEGLAGGPDQETQYF
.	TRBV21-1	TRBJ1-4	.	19	TGTGCCAGCAGCAAGCGAACATTGGCAGGGGAAGGAGGAGGTGAAAAACTGTTTTTT	CASSKRTLAGEGGGEKLFF
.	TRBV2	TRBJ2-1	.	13	TGTGCCAGCAGAGGTACAGATAACAATGAGCAGTTCTTC	CASRGTDNNEQFF
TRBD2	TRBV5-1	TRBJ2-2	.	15	TGCGCCAGCAGCTTACTAGCGGGGGGACCCGGGGAGCTGTTTTTT	CASSLLAGGPGELFF
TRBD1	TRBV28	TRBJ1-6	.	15	TGTGCCAGCGTGACAGGGGTGCCCTATAATTCACCCCTCCACTTT	CASVTGVPYNSPLHF
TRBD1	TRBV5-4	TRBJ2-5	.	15	TGTGCCAGCAGCCCTTGGACAGGGGGCTTGGAGACCCAGTACTTC	CASSPWTGGLETQYF
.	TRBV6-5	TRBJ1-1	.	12	TGTGCCAGCAGTTATTACGGGGGTGAAGCTTTCTTT	CASSYYGGEAFF
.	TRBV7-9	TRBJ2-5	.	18	TGTGCCAGCAGCCCGTTTAAGGGGCCTGCAGCGCTCTTAAAGACCCAGTACTTC	CASSPFKGPAALLKTQYF
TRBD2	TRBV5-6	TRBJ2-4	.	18	TGTGCCAGCAGCGGGGTAGCGGGGGGGCCGGGAGCCAAAAACATTCAGTACTTC	CASSGVAGGPGAKNIQYF
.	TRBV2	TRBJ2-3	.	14	TGTGCCAGCAGTGAACTAGCGCGGACAGATACGCAGTATTTT	CASSELARTDTQYF
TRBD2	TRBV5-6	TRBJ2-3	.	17	TGTGCCAGCAGCCAGCCTATAGCGGGGTATGGTCCAGATACGCAGTACTTT	CASSQPIAGYGPDTQYF
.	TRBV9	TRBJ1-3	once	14	TGTGCCAGCAGCCCTCAAGGGGTAGGAAACACCATATATTTT	CASSPQGVGNTIYF
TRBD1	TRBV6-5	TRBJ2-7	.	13	TGTGCCAGCAGTCGGACAGGGGTGTGGGAGCAGTACTTC	CASSRTGVWEQYF
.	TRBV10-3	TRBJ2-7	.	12	TGTGCCATCAGTGAGATTCGGGGCGAGCAGTACTTC	CAISEIRGEQYF
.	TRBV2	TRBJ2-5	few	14	TGTGCCAGCAGCAGACAGGAAGGCCCAGAGACCCAGTACTTC	CASSRQEGPETQYF
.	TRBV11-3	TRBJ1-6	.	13	TGTGCCAGCAGCGTATCGGGTAATTCACCCCTCCACTTT	CASSVSGNSPLHF
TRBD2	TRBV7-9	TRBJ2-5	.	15	TGTGCCAGCAGCACGACTAGCGGGGGGAGAGAGACCCAGTACTTC	CASSTTSGGRETQYF
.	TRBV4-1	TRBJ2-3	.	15	TGCGCCAGCAGCCAACAGGACTACGGACTATATACGCAGTATTTT	CASSQQDYGLYTQYF
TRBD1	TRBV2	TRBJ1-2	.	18	TGTGCCAGCAGGCCTCCGGGACAGGGGTGGGAAGCTAACTATGGCTACACCTTC	CASRPPGQGWEANYGYTF
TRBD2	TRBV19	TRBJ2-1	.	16	TGTGCCAGTAGTATAACCCATAGCGGGAGAAACAATGAGCAGTTCTTC	CASSITHSGRNNEQFF
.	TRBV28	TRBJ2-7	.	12	TGTGCCAGCAGCCCAGGTGTCTACGAGCAGTACTTC	CASSPGVYEQYF